The TCR beta chain described here comes from a study of blood T cell repertoires in COVID-19. Overall study: Samples representing acute and convalescent COVID-19 were sourced from the United States, Italy and Spain.

There are 15 residues in the CDR3. V shed 3 bases, J shed 7 bases, and the junction held 1 base outside the gene matches. Germline V gene sequence: CDR1 SGHDT, CDR2 YYEEEE. Across 20 to 25 US areas, participants ranged in age from 18 to 89 years. Researchers sorted participants into cohorts using their self-reported clinical history. Per the original data handling: Researchers report that nucleated cell counts were estimated from reference gene primer amplification. Assay: immunoSEQ multiplex PCR; the TCRdb copy retains only in-frame clones and omits some. The V and J calls and clone size come from that table; D and trimming were worked out from the DNA. The sample has a few hundred thousand clones, nearly 90% seen once.

The J gene is TRBJ2-2, the V gene TRBV5-6; 15 bases align to TRBD2. Material: PBMCs or T cells enriched from blood (not recorded which). The receptor comes from a woman aged 18-35 years with acute COVID-19. The CDR3 protein is CASSWGLAGGGELFF. CDR3 sequence (DNA): TGTGCCAGCAGCTGGGGACTAGCGGGAGGCGGGGAGCTGTTTTTT.